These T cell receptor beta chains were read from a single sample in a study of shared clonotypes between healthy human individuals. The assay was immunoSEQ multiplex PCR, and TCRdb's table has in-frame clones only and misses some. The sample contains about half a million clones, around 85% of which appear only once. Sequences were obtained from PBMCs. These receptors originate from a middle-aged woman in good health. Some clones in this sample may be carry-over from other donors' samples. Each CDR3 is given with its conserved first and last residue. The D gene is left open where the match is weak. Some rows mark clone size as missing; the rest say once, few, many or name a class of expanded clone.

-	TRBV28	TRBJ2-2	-	TGTGCCAGCAGTTTCTTTGGGGAGCTGTTTTTT	CASSFFGELFF
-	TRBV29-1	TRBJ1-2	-	TGCAGCGTTGGTCAGGGGAAGAACTATGGCTACACCTTC	CSVGQGKNYGYTF
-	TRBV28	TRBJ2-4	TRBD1	TGTGCCAGCAGCGGGGGGACAGGGGGCGGGAACATTCAGTACTTC	CASSGGTGGGNIQYF
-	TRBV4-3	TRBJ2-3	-	TGCGCCAGCAGCCAAGAACGCGGCGCCGGAGTCACAGATACGCAGTATTTT	CASSQERGAGVTDTQYF
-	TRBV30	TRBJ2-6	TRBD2	TGTGCCTGGAGTGTGGGAGGGAGTGGGGCCAACGTCCTGACTTTC	CAWSVGGSGANVLTF
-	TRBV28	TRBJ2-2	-	TGTGCCGTCCGAATCGGTCCGACGAACACCGGGGAGCTGTTTTTT	CAVRIGPTNTGELFF
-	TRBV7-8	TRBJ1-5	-	TGTGCCAGCAGCTCAGACAGTAACTATCAGCCCCAGCATTTT	CASSSDSNYQPQHF
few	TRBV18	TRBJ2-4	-	TGTGCCAGCTCACCTCGGGACGAAAAAAACATTCAGTACTTC	CASSPRDEKNIQYF
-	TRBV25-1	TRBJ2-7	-	TGTGCCAGCAGTGATTTCGGGACGACCAACTACGAGCAGTACTTC	CASSDFGTTNYEQYF
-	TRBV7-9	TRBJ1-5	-	TGTGCCAGCAGCTTCACCGGGTACGGGGGGCCCGGAGATCAGCCCCAGCATTTT	CASSFTGYGGPGDQPQHF
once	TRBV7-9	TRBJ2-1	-	TGTGCCAGCAGCCCCCCCGGGAATGAGCAGTTCTTC	CASSPPGNEQFF
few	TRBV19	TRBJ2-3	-	TGTGCCAGTAGATGGACTGGCACAGATACGCAGTATTTT	CASRWTGTDTQYF
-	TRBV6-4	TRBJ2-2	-	TGTGCCAGCAGTGACAGGGGGTTCACCGGGGAGCTGTTTTTT	CASSDRGFTGELFF
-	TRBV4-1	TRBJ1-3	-	TGCGCCAGCAGCCAAGATGGGGTTTCTGGAAACACCATATATTTT	CASSQDGVSGNTIYF
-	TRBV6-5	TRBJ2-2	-	TGTGCCAGCAGTTACTCCGCTGGTACCGGGGAGCTGTTTTTT	CASSYSAGTGELFF
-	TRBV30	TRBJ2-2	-	TGTGCCTGGAGGGCCCCTGGCGGGGAGCTGTTTTTT	CAWRAPGGELFF
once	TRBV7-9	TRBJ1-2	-	TGTGCCAGCAGCTCCGGGGCACCCTCTAACTATGGCTACACCTTC	CASSSGAPSNYGYTF
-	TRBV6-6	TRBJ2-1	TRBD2	TGTGCCAGCAGTTCTCGCGGGAGACTTGAGCAGTTCTTC	CASSSRGRLEQFF
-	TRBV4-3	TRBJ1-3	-	TGCGCCAGCAGCCAAGCGGCACTCTCTGGAAACACCATATATTTT	CASSQAALSGNTIYF
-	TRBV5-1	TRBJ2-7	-	TGCGCCAGCAGCTTGGCCTTCTCGACCGGCCCTTATCACGAGCAGTACTTC	CASSLAFSTGPYHEQYF
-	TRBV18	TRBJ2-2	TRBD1	TGTGCCAGCTCACCCCTACGGGACAGTAACACCGGGGAGCTGTTTTTT	CASSPLRDSNTGELFF
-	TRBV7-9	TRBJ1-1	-	TGTGCCAGCAGCTTAGGTAGTGGTTACACTGAAGCTTTCTTT	CASSLGSGYTEAFF
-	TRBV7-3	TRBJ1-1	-	TGTGCCAGCAGCTTAATGGGCAGGGCCGGCACTGAAGCTTTCTTT	CASSLMGRAGTEAFF
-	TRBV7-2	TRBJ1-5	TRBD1	TGTGCCAGCAGCCTATGGACAGGGAGCAATCAGCCCCAGCATTTT	CASSLWTGSNQPQHF
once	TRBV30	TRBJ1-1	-	TGTGCATGGGACTGGAACATGAGCACTGAAGCTTTCTTT	CAWDWNMSTEAFF
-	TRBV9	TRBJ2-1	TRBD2	TGTGCCAGCAGCGCTCCGGGGCCAGGACTAGCGGGAGTGGAATCCTACAATGAGCAGTTCTTC	CASSAPGPGLAGVESYNEQFF
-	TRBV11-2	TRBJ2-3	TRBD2	TGTGCCAGCAGCTTAAGGCGGACTAGCGGGAGGATGACAGATACGCAGTATTTT	CASSLRRTSGRMTDTQYF
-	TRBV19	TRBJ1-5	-	TGTGCCAGTAGTATAGCCTCTGGGGTTGGTAATCAGCCCCAGCATTTT	CASSIASGVGNQPQHF
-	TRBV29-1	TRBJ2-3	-	TGCAGCGTTGAGAGCGGAGGCACAGATACGCAGTATTTT	CSVESGGTDTQYF
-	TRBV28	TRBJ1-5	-	TGTGCCAGCTGGGGCAGGGGCAATCAGCCCCAGCATTTT	CASWGRGNQPQHF
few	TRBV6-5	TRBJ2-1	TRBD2	TGTGCCAGCAGCCGACAGGCGGGAGGGTACAATGAGCAGTTCTTC	CASSRQAGGYNEQFF
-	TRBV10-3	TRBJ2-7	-	TGTGCCATCAGTGAGTCGACGGCGGTAACCTACGAGCAGTACTTC	CAISESTAVTYEQYF
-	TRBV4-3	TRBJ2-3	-	TGCGCCAGCAGCCTGGGGTCGCCTGGGAGCACAGATACGCAGTATTTT	CASSLGSPGSTDTQYF